The 11 T cell receptor beta chains below all came from one sample that was sequenced in a study of shared clonotypes between healthy human individuals. Sequencing was performed with immunoSEQ multiplex PCR; in TCRdb, only in-frame clones are kept and a portion is missing. The table shows roughly 2.2 million clones, with more than 85% occurring only once. The sample comprised naive CD4+ T cells from PBMCs. Described subset: CD45RA+ positively selected. These TCRs come from a man between 18 and 35 years old in good health. Some clones in this sample may be carry-over from other donors' samples.

This clone was picked up one time. Other DNA sequences in the same sample also yield this CDR3. This chain connects TRBV18 to TRBJ2-5; 7 nucleotides line up with TRBD1. CDR1 and CDR2 from the germline V gene are KGHSH and LQKENI. With V trimmed by 3 bases and J by 1 base, 5 bases remained unmatched. This CDR3 is built from 15 residues. CDR3 DNA sequence: TGTGCCAGCTCACCTCTCCGGGACAGCCAAGAGACCCAGTACTTC. It specifies CASSPLRDSQETQYF. The full variable domain, its missing parts supplied by reference TRBV18 and TRBJ2-5, is NAGVMQNPRHLVRRRGQEARLRCSPMKGHSHVYWYRQLPEEGLKFMVYLQKENIIDESGMPKERFSAEFPKEGPSILRIQQVVRGDSAAYFCASSPLRDSQETQYFGPGTRLLVL.

The chain is built from TRBV5-1 and TRBJ2-5; 9 positions match TRBD1. Germline-derived CDR1 and CDR2 are SGHRS and YFSETQ. The CDR3 length is 14 residues. J lost 3 bases, V lost 3 bases, and 3 bases had no gene match. The CDR3 nucleotides read TGCGCCAGCAGCTCCAGACAGGGGGAAGAGACCCAGTACTTC. Translating it yields CASSSRQGEETQYF. The whole variable domain, filled in from reference TRBV5-1 and TRBJ2-5, reads KAGVTQTPRYLIKTRGQQVTLSCSPISGHRSVSWYQQTPGQGLQFLFEYFSETQRNKGNFPGRFSGRQFSNSRSEMNVSTLELGDSALYLCASSSRQGEETQYFGPGTRLLVL.

This chain connects TRBV21-1 to TRBJ2-3. TRBV21-1 is given as a pseudogene. The CDR3 covers 17 residues. As DNA, the CDR3 is TGTGCCAGCCGTTGGGGAAGGGAAGAGGTGAGCACAGATACGCAGTATTTT. Its protein is CASRWGREEVSTDTQYF.

The chain has TRBV5-1 and TRBJ2-5, with D unclear. Per germline, CDR1 SGHRS and CDR2 YFSETQ. V lost 4 bases and J lost 3, with 7 bases in between. CDR3 size: 12 residues. The DNA of the CDR3 is TGCGCCAGCAGCATACGGGAAGAGACCCAGTACTTC. This gives the protein CASSIREETQYF.

This chain connects TRBV27 to TRBJ1-1, with 7 bases identical to TRBD1. The CDR3 has 13 amino acids. Per germline, CDR1 MNHEY and CDR2 SMNVEV (reference sequence). V lost 5 bases to trimming and J lost 7 bases; unmatched junction nucleotides: 7. The CDR3 bases are TGTGCCAGCAGTCCGGGACAGAGAATTGAAGCTTTCTTT. Translated, it gives CASSPGQRIEAFF.

The chain employs TRBV5-1 and TRBJ2-5; 10 nucleotides line up with TRBD2. CDR3 length equals 16 residues. The V gene's germline CDR1 is SGHRS and CDR2 YFSETQ. Trimming cost V 3 bases and J 1 base; bases outside gene matches: 6. The CDR3 coding sequence is TGCGCCAGCAGCTCCGGACTAGCGGCCCTCCAAGAGACCCAGTACTTC. This translates into CASSSGLAALQETQYF.

Note on this clone: Other DNA sequences in this sample translate to the same CDR3. This sequence joins TRBV18 and TRBJ2-1; 8 bases map to TRBD2. The trim removed 6 bases at V and 1 base at J, leaving 5 bases unmatched. Germline assignment: CDR1 KGHSH and CDR2 LQKENI. This CDR3 region has 15 residues. This chain's CDR3 is CASSPRGGSYNEQFF. As DNA, the CDR3 is TGTGCCAGCTCCCCTCGGGGGGGGTCCTACAATGAGCAGTTCTTC.

The chain couples TRBV5-1 to TRBJ2-2; TRBD1 matches at 8 bases. J gave up 6 bases and V 4 bases, and 5 bases lay outside the gene matches. This CDR3 spans 14 amino acids. CDR1 and CDR2 (germline): SGHRS, YFSETQ. The CDR3 here is CASSRSGGPGELFF. In DNA form, the CDR3 reads TGCGCCAGCAGCAGATCAGGGGGCCCCGGGGAGCTGTTTTTT.

The V gene is TRBV28, the J gene TRBJ1-2; 7 bases are a match to TRBD1. The germline V gene encodes CDR1 MDHEN and CDR2 SYDVKM. J gave up 2 bases and V 10 bases, and 4 bases lay outside the gene matches. The CDR3 consists of 12 residues. The CDR3: CAIKGQNYGYTF. The CDR3 DNA follows: TGTGCCATCAAGGGACAGAACTATGGCTACACCTTC.

This chain connects TRBV7-3 to TRBJ2-3; D is perhaps TRBD2 (5 bases). The germline CDR1 and CDR2 sequences are SGHTA and FQGTGA. V lost 5 bases to trimming and J lost 10 bases, with 16 bases between them. The CDR3 has 13 amino acids. Here the CDR3 reads CASSQKGRPAQYF. CDR3 bases: TGTGCCAGCAGCCAGAAAGGGAGACCCGCGCAGTATTTT.

CDR3: CASSVQDNEQFF. The CDR3 DNA is TGCGCCAGCTCGGTTCAGGACAATGAGCAGTTCTTC. The V gene is TRBV5-1, the J gene TRBJ2-1; no definite D call. In germline, CDR1 is SGHRS, CDR2 YFSETQ. V was pared by 7 bases and J by 5 bases, with 10 bases between. This CDR3 contains 12 residues.